The 30 T cell receptor beta chains below all came from one sample that was sequenced in a study of blood T cell repertoires in COVID-19. Sequencing used immunoSEQ multiplex PCR; TCRdb keeps in-frame clones, though not all of them. The profile shows roughly 110,000 clones, over 80% of them singletons. What was sequenced was peripheral blood. Receptors were obtained from a woman in her 70s with acute or convalescent COVID-19.

The gene calls are TRBV7-8 and TRBJ1-2, with 9 bases identical to TRBD1. J was trimmed by 7 bases and V by 5 bases; bases with no gene match: 8. CDR1 SGHVS and CDR2 FQNEAQ come from the germline V gene. The CDR3 totals 14 residues. The CDR3 sequence: CASSPQQGATGYTF. The CDR3 DNA sequence: TGTGCCAGCAGCCCGCAACAGGGGGCTACTGGCTACACCTTC.

This clone was seen only a few times. The chain recombines TRBV6-5 with TRBJ1-5; 8 nucleotides line up with TRBD1. The V gene's germline CDR1 is MNHEY and CDR2 SVGAGI. This CDR3 contains 15 residues. Trimming took 6 bases from V and 4 from J; bases not matched to a gene: 8. CDR3 DNA sequence: TGTGCCAGCAGGGTGGGGACAGGCCCAAATCAGCCCCAGCATTTT. It translates to CASRVGTGPNQPQHF.

The chain's CDR3 is CATGGAGNTIYF. The CDR3 DNA is TGTGCCACTGGGGGGGCTGGAAACACCATATATTTT. The chain joins TRBV28 to TRBJ1-3; the D gene is possibly TRBD1 (5 bases). This CDR3 region has 12 residues. The germline V gene has CDR1 MDHEN and CDR2 SYDVKM. V was clipped by 10 bases and J by 2 bases, with 9 bases between them.

The chain is built from TRBV7-7 and TRBJ2-5, with D maybe TRBD1 (5 bases). V was shortened by 5 bases and J by 4 bases, with 11 bases between the two germline ends. Germline CDR1 reads SSHAT; CDR2 reads FNYEAQ (reference sequence). This CDR3 has 13 amino acids. CDR3 residues: CASSPTRGETQYF. The CDR3 nucleotides read TGTGCCAGCAGCCCCACAAGGGGAGAGACCCAGTACTTC.

The rearrangement links TRBV5-4 to TRBJ2-3; TRBD2 agrees at 8 bases. V lost 4 bases, J lost 5 bases, and 9 bases stayed unmatched. The CDR3 sequence is 15 residues long. Germline V lookup: CDR1 SGHNT, CDR2 YYREEE (reference sequence). This chain's CDR3 is CASSPGGGGVDTQYF. As DNA, the CDR3 is TGTGCCAGCAGCCCGGGGGGGGGAGGAGTAGATACGCAGTATTTT.

The chain is built from TRBV5-4 and TRBJ2-7; tentative D call: TRBD2 (6 bases). CDR3 length: 14 residues. Germline assignment: CDR1 SGHNT and CDR2 YYREEE (reference sequence). Trimming removed 4 bases at V and 2 bases at J, with 13 bases between. The CDR3 DNA reads TGTGCCAGCAGCCCAGGACGGGGGACCTACGAGCAGTACTTC. This translates into CASSPGRGTYEQYF.

CDR3 DNA sequence: TGCGCCAGCAGCTTGGCCGGGAGAATGGATGAGCAGTTCTTC. Translating gives CASSLAGRMDEQFF. The genes are TRBV5-1 and TRBJ2-1, with D perhaps matching TRBD2 (6 bases). Trimming cost V 0 bases and J 8 bases, with 12 bases left between them. CDR3 length equals 14 residues. Germline CDR1 and CDR2: SGHRS and YFSETQ.

This clone was seen a handful of times. The gene calls are TRBV10-3 and TRBJ2-3, with 7 bases lining up with TRBD1. Germline V gene sequence: CDR1 ENHRY, CDR2 SYGVKD. CDR3 length: 14 residues. The trim removed 8 bases at V and 0 bases at J, leaving 5 bases unmatched. DNA for the CDR3: TGTGCCATCGGACCGGGACAGAGCACAGATACGCAGTATTTT. Translating gives CAIGPGQSTDTQYF.

This clone is a singleton in its sample. The chain has TRBV10-3 and TRBJ1-4; 9 nucleotides match TRBD1. The V and J ends lost 1 base and 4 bases, in that order; junction bases with no gene match: 4. This CDR3 has 16 amino acids. Germline assignment: CDR1 ENHRY and CDR2 SYGVKD. CDR3 nucleotides: TGTGCCATCAGTGAGTTCGGACAGGGGCATAATGAAAAACTGTTTTTT. Translating it yields CAISEFGQGHNEKLFF.

The J gene is TRBJ2-5, the V gene TRBV7-2, with 12 bases fitting TRBD2. This CDR3 is 18 amino acids long. J was trimmed by 4 bases and V by 0 bases; bases with no gene match: 9. Per germline, CDR1 SGHTA and CDR2 FQGNSA. The CDR3 DNA is TGTGCCAGCAGCTTAGCCTTCCGGGCTAGCGGGGGGGGAGAGACCCAGTACTTC. Protein sequence: CASSLAFRASGGGETQYF.

V usage is TRBV5-1 and J usage is TRBJ2-5; D is perhaps TRBD2 (5 bases). The CDR3 contains 14 residues. Germline V gene lookup returns CDR1 SGHRS and CDR2 YFSETQ. V lost 3 bases and J lost 2, with 11 bases in between. CDR3 region: CASSSQPGQETQYF. Written as DNA, the CDR3 is TGCGCCAGCAGCTCCCAGCCGGGACAAGAGACCCAGTACTTC.

This clone was picked up one time. CDR3 sequence: CASSRVRASEQYF. In nucleotides, the CDR3 is TGTGCCAGCTCGCGGGTAAGGGCCAGCGAGCAGTACTTC. The chain employs TRBV7-3 and TRBJ2-7, with D perhaps matching TRBD2 (5 bases). Germline-derived CDR1 and CDR2 are SGHTA and FQGTGA. The V gene lost 8 bases and the J gene lost 6 bases, with 17 bases spanning the gap. The CDR3 contains 13 residues. The whole variable domain, filled in from reference TRBV7-3 and TRBJ2-7, reads GAGVSQTPSNKVTEKGKYVELRCDPISGHTALYWYRQSLGQGPEFLIYFQGTGAADDSGLPNDRFFAVRPEGSVSTLKIQRTERGDSAVYLCASSRVRASEQYFGPGTRLTVT.

The rearrangement links TRBV12-3 or TRBV12-4 to TRBJ2-3; no clear D gene. This CDR3 region has 13 residues. V was shortened by 4 bases and J by 2 bases, with 7 bases between the two germline ends. As DNA, the CDR3 is TGTGCCAGCAGTTCTTCCTCCACAGATACGCAGTATTTT. Translating it yields CASSSSSTDTQYF.

This clone was observed a few times. The DNA for the CDR3 is TGTGCCAGCAGACCCCGGGACAGGGGACGAGAGACCCAGTACTTC. Its protein is CASRPRDRGRETQYF. The chain has TRBV2 and TRBJ2-5; 10 nucleotides align to TRBD1. This CDR3 contains 15 residues. V shed 6 bases and J 4 bases; nucleotides not matched to a gene: 8. CDR1 SNHLY and CDR2 FYNNEI come from the germline V gene.

About this clone itself: Mismatch with germline at one junction end may stem from a read error. The chain has TRBV19 and TRBJ2-4; tentatively, D is TRBD1 (6 bases). CDR3 length: 13 residues. Germline CDR1 is LNHDA and CDR2 is SQIVND (reference sequence). CDR3 coding DNA: TGTGCCAGTAGTATGGGGGCCCTTGGACCCATGTGGTTC. This sequence encodes CASSMGALGPMWF. Full variable domain (rest looked up from reference TRBV19 and TRBJ2-4): DGGITQSPKYLFRKEGQNVTLSCEQNLNHDAMYWYRQDPGQGLRLIYYSQIVNDFQKGDIAEGYSVSREKKESFPLTVTSAQKNPTAFYLCASSMGALGPMWFGAGTRLSVL.

This chain connects TRBV6-5 to TRBJ1-4, with 8 bases lining up with TRBD1. From germline, CDR1 is MNHEY and CDR2 SVGAGI. This CDR3 has 15 amino acids. V lost 7 bases and J lost 6; bases outside the gene matches: 10. The CDR3 spells CASTPRTGIDEKLFF. The CDR3 DNA is TGTGCCAGCACTCCTAGGACAGGGATAGATGAAAAACTGTTTTTT.

CDR3 nucleotide sequence: TGTGCCACCCAAAGCGGCAGGTCGTCGGGCGAGCAGTACTTC. Its protein product is CATQSGRSSGEQYF. This chain connects TRBV19 to TRBJ2-7, with D possibly TRBD2 on 5 matching bases. The germline V gene has CDR1 LNHDA and CDR2 SQIVND (reference sequence). With 10 bases removed from V and 6 bases from J, the gap between germline ends came to 22 bases. The CDR3 loop spans 14 amino acids. Combining the CDR3 with reference TRBV19 and TRBJ2-7 gives the whole variable domain DGGITQSPKYLFRKEGQNVTLSCEQNLNHDAMYWYRQDPGQGLRLIYYSQIVNDFQKGDIAEGYSVSREKKESFPLTVTSAQKNPTAFYLCATQSGRSSGEQYFGPGTRLTVT.

CDR3 bases: TGTGCCAGCAGCTTTGGGAGGGTAATGAACACTGAAGCTTTCTTT. Translation: CASSFGRVMNTEAFF. The chain is built from TRBV7-2 and TRBJ1-1; D is uncertain. Looked up from germline, CDR1 is SGHTA and CDR2 is FQGNSA. CDR3 length equals 15 residues. Trimming cost V 3 bases and J 0 bases, with 11 bases left between them.

The CDR3, as DNA: TGTGCCAGCAGTCTTGCGGGGGCCGAGCAGTACTTC. Translation gives CASSLAGAEQYF. The chain links TRBV5-4 to TRBJ2-7; D might be TRBD2 (7 bases). This CDR3 comprises 12 residues. The germline V gene encodes CDR1 SGHNT and CDR2 YYREEE (reference sequence). The germline V and J ends were trimmed by 5 bases and 6 bases, with 12 bases remaining between them.

The chain uses TRBV18 and TRBJ1-2, with 8 nucleotides matching TRBD1. With V trimmed by 6 bases and J by 6 bases, 9 bases remained unmatched. The CDR3 has 14 residues. CDR1 and CDR2 from the germline V gene are KGHSH and LQKENI. This CDR3 is CASSRGQGADGYTF. The DNA of the CDR3 is TGTGCCAGCTCCCGTGGACAGGGCGCGGATGGCTACACCTTC.

The rearrangement links TRBV28 to TRBJ1-1; 7 nucleotides match TRBD1. With 4 bases clipped from V and 5 bases from J, the junction kept 4 bases outside the gene matches. The length of the CDR3 is 13 residues. The V gene's germline CDR1 is MDHEN and CDR2 SYDVKM. The CDR3 DNA sequence: TGTGCCAGCAGTTCGAGGGGGCCGACTGAAGCTTTCTTT. Translation gives CASSSRGPTEAFF.

V usage is TRBV2 and J usage is TRBJ1-3, with TRBD1 matching 7 bases. The V and J ends lost 5 bases and 2 bases, in that order; junction bases with no gene match: 3. Per the germline V gene, CDR1 is SNHLY and CDR2 is FYNNEI. The CDR3 has 14 residues. In DNA, the CDR3 is TGTGCCAGCAGTTCCACAGGGGCTGGAAACACCATATATTTT. Its translation is CASSSTGAGNTIYF. The full variable domain, completed using reference TRBV2 and TRBJ1-3, is EPEVTQTPSHQVTQMGQEVILRCVPISNHLYFYWYRQILGQKVEFLVSFYNNEISEKSEIFDDQFSVERPDGSNFTLKIRSTKLEDSAMYFCASSSTGAGNTIYFGEGSWLTVV.

The chain links TRBV6-5 to TRBJ2-3; a weak D match, TRBD2 (6 bases). The CDR3 extends over 15 amino acids. V was clipped by 8 bases and J by 0 bases, with 15 bases between them. Germline V lookup: CDR1 MNHEY, CDR2 SVGAGI. The CDR3 region is CASLGAGRSTDTQYF. CDR3 nucleotides: TGTGCCAGCCTAGGGGCCGGGAGAAGCACAGATACGCAGTATTTT.

The chain recombines TRBV18 with TRBJ2-7; TRBD1 matches at 7 bases. This CDR3 has 16 amino acids. J was trimmed by 4 bases and V by 0 bases; bases with no gene match: 9. CDR1 is KGHSH, CDR2 LQKENI, per germline. The CDR3 DNA reads TGTGCCAGCTCACCACCGAGGGGGCGATCGATTTACGAGCAGTACTTC. This codes for CASSPPRGRSIYEQYF.

Points on this clone: Other DNA sequences from this sample encode an identical CDR3 as well. V is TRBV5-1 and J is TRBJ1-1, with D perhaps matching TRBD1 (5 bases). Trimming removed 3 bases at V and 4 bases at J, with 10 bases between. This CDR3 comprises 13 residues. The germline V gene has CDR1 SGHRS and CDR2 YFSETQ. The CDR3: CASSSQGGTEAFF. The CDR3 region has the DNA TGCGCCAGCAGCTCTCAGGGAGGCACTGAAGCTTTCTTT. Complete variable domain (other parts from reference TRBV5-1 and TRBJ1-1): KAGVTQTPRYLIKTRGQQVTLSCSPISGHRSVSWYQQTPGQGLQFLFEYFSETQRNKGNFPGRFSGRQFSNSRSEMNVSTLELGDSALYLCASSSQGGTEAFFGQGTRLTVV.

In its sample, this clone was seen a few times. CDR3 nucleotide sequence: TGTGCCAGTAGTAGCGCAGGGTCCCCCAATCAGCCCCAGCATTTT. This translates into CASSSAGSPNQPQHF. The chain employs TRBV19 and TRBJ1-5, with D perhaps matching TRBD1 (5 bases). With 4 bases removed from V and 3 bases from J, the gap between germline ends came to 13 bases. The CDR3 loop spans 15 amino acids. The germline CDR1 and CDR2 sequences are LNHDA and SQIVND (reference sequence).

The chain recombines TRBV6-1 with TRBJ2-1; 14 nucleotides line up with TRBD2. Per the germline V gene, CDR1 is MNHNS and CDR2 is SASEGT. J was trimmed by 8 bases and V by 1 base; bases with no gene match: 10. The CDR3 has 18 amino acids. The CDR3 loop reads CASSEDLTSGGAKDEQFF. CDR3 DNA: TGTGCCAGCAGTGAAGATTTGACTAGCGGGGGGGCCAAGGATGAGCAGTTCTTC.

The chain carries TRBV6-5 and TRBJ1-2; D ambiguous. Germline assignment: CDR1 MNHEY and CDR2 SVGAGI. V was clipped by 6 bases and J by 0 bases, with 14 bases between them. This CDR3 comprises 15 residues. The CDR3 nucleotides are TGTGCCAGCAGGAACAGCCCTGAGACTAACTATGGCTACACCTTC. Protein product: CASRNSPETNYGYTF.

The genes are TRBV19 and TRBJ1-1, with D uncertain. V lost 6 bases and J lost 1, with 12 bases in between. Germline CDR1 is LNHDA and CDR2 is SQIVND (reference sequence). The CDR3 runs to 14 residues. The CDR3, as DNA: TGTGCCAGTAGAACCCCTGCGGCGAACACTGAAGCTTTCTTT. Translation: CASRTPAANTEAFF.

The chain is built from TRBV19 and TRBJ1-1; tentative D call: TRBD1 (6 bases). V lost 1 base and J lost 5, with 20 bases in between. The CDR3 covers 17 residues. Germline loops: CDR1 LNHDA, CDR2 SQIVND (reference sequence). The CDR3 nucleotides are TGTGCCAGTAGTATAGTTGGCGTCGGGGGGGCACGGACTGAAGCTTTCTTT. Translated: CASSIVGVGGARTEAFF.